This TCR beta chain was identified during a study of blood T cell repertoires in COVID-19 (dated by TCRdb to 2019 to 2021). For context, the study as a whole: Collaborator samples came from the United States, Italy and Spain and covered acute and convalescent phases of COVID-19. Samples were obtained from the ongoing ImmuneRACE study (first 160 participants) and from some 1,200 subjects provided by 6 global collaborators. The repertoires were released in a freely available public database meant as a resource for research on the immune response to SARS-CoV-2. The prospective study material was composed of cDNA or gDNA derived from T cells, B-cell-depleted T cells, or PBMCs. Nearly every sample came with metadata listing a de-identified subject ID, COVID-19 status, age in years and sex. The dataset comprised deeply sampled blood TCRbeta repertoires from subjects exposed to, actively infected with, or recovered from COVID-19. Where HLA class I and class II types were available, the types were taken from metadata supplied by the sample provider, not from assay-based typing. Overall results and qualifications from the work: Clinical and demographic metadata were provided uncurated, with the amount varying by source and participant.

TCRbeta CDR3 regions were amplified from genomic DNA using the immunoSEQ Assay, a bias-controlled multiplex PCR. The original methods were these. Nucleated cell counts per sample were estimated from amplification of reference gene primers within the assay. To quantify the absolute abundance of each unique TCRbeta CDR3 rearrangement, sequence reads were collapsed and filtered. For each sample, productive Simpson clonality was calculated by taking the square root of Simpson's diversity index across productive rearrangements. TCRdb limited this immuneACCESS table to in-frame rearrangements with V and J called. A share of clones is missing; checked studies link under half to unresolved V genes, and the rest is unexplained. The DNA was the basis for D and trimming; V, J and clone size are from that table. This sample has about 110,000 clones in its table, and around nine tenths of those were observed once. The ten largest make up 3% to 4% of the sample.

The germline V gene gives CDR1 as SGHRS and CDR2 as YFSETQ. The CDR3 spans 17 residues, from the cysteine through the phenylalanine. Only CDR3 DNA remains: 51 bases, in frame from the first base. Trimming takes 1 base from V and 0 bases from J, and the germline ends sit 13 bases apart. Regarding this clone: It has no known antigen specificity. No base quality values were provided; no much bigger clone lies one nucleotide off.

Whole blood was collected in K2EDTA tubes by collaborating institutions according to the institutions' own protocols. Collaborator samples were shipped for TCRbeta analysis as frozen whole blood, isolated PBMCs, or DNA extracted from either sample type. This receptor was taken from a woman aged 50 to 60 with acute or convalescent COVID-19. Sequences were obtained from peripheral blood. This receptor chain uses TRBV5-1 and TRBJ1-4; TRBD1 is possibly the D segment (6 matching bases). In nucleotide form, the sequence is TGCGCCAGCAGCTTGCAGGGGCTGGCGGCAACTAATGAAAAACTGTTTTTT. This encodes CASSLQGLAATNEKLFF.